The 29 T cell receptor beta chains below were found in one sample sequenced in a study of T cells in Graves' hyperthyroidism and ophthalmopathy. There were TCR beta CDR3 regions amplified from RNA transcripts. Carried out on the TCR CDR3, a first-round RT-PCR used the HTBI primer set. TCRdb ran MiXCR on the multiplex PCR reads and lists one entry per CDR3 protein. The sample consists of just under 750,000 distinct CDR3 sequences, about a third of them appearing once. The sequenced sample was blood. All receptors derive from a woman in her 40s with Graves' hyperthyroidism.

This clonotype was seen only once. This may come from a read error, since a much larger clone is one base off. The V gene is TRBV12-3 or TRBV12-4, the J gene TRBJ2-5; D gene unclear. The CDR3 extends over 14 amino acids. This CDR3 is CASSYPGPQETQHF. Written as DNA, the CDR3 is TGTGCCAGCAGTTACCCTGGACCGCAAGAGACCCAGCACTTC.

This clonotype has just a few counts. The CDR3 DNA follows: TGTGCCAGCAGTCGAGCCCGGGACTCCCCCTATCAGCCCCAGCATTTT. This sequence encodes CASSRARDSPYQPQHF. J is TRBJ1-5 and V is TRBV12-3 or TRBV12-4; possibly TRBD1 for D (5 bases). The V and J ends lost 5 bases and 5 bases respectively, with 19 bases between them. The CDR3 is made up of 16 amino acids.

In its sample, this clonotype was seen many times. This chain uses TRBV7-9 with TRBJ1-3, with D unresolved. V lost 0 bases to trimming and J lost 5 bases, with 11 bases between them. In germline, CDR1 is SEHNR, CDR2 FQNEAQ (reference sequence). The CDR3 consists of 15 residues. CDR3 sequence reads: CASSLAGDGRNTIYF. The CDR3, as DNA: TGTGCCAGCAGCTTAGCCGGGGATGGCAGAAACACCATATATTTT.

In its sample, this clonotype was seen a few times. The chain couples TRBV4-3 to TRBJ1-2; tentatively, D is TRBD1 (5 bases). V was shortened by 3 bases and J by 2 bases, with 19 bases between the two germline ends. CDR3 length: 17 residues. The V gene's germline CDR1 is LGHNA and CDR2 YSLEER. The CDR3 loop is CASSQAGGAEGNYGYTF. CDR3 sequence (DNA): TGCGCCAGCAGCCAGGCCGGTGGGGCCGAGGGCAACTATGGCTACACCTTC.

Concerning this clonotype itself: The junction does not match germline at one end; this may be a read error. This chain uses TRBV2 with TRBJ2-7; D might be TRBD2 (5 bases). This CDR3 has 12 residues. CDR1 SNHLY and CDR2 FYNNEI come from the germline V gene. CDR3 DNA sequence: TGTGTCAGCGCAAGCGGATCCTACGAGCAGTACTTC. Amino acid sequence: CVSASGSYEQYF.

This clonotype was seen many times. This chain links TRBV20-1 with TRBJ1-6; perhaps TRBD1 as D (6 bases). The V gene's germline CDR1 is DFQATT and CDR2 SNEGSKA (reference sequence). V was cut by 6 bases and J by 7 bases, with 10 bases left in between. The CDR3 contains 12 residues. The CDR3 bases are TGCAGTGCAGTGGGGGCCAATTCACCCCTCCACTTT. It specifies CSAVGANSPLHF.

The rearrangement joins TRBV6-1 to TRBJ1-4, with D perhaps matching TRBD1 (5 bases). Trimming cost V 5 bases and J 6 bases, with 13 bases left between them. This CDR3 comprises 14 residues. Germline CDR1 and CDR2: MNHNS and SASEGT. The CDR3 region has the DNA TGTGCCAGCAGTTACTCGGGGACGGATGAAAAACTGTTTTTT. It yields the protein CASSYSGTDEKLFF.

This clonotype was seen repeatedly, ten times or more. The V call is TRBV24-1, the J call TRBJ1-5, with D possibly being TRBD1 (6 bases). The germline V and J ends were trimmed by 10 bases and 0 bases, with 15 bases remaining between them. Germline V gives CDR1 KGHDR, CDR2 SFDVKD. CDR3 size: 15 residues. The CDR3 loop is CATAMRGNSNQPQHF. DNA of the CDR3: TGTGCCACTGCCATGAGGGGGAATAGCAATCAGCCCCAGCATTTT.

This clonotype was found a few times. V gene TRBV10-3 combines with J gene TRBJ2-7; 7 bases map to TRBD1. Germline loops: CDR1 ENHRY, CDR2 SYGVKD. The CDR3 sequence is 13 residues long. V lost 10 bases to trimming and J lost 1 base; unmatched junction nucleotides: 7. The CDR3 is CATNDRASYEQYF. DNA for the CDR3: TGTGCCACCAACGACAGGGCGTCCTACGAGCAGTACTTC.

The chain carries TRBV15 and TRBJ1-2; a possible D gene is TRBD1 (5 bases). With 5 bases removed from V and 5 bases from J, the gap between germline ends came to 18 bases. The CDR3 consists of 15 residues. Germline V gene sequence: CDR1 LNHNV, CDR2 YYDKDF (reference sequence). The CDR3 nucleotides are TGTGCCACCAGCCCGCGGAAGAGGGACTGGTATGGCTACACCTTC. Its protein product is CATSPRKRDWYGYTF.

Ten or more counts support this clonotype. This chain joins TRBV12-3 or TRBV12-4 and TRBJ2-2; no firm D call. This CDR3 has 14 amino acids. The V end was cut by 3 bases, the J end by 0 bases, with 5 bases between. CDR3 loop: CASSLSTNTGELFF. The CDR3 DNA sequence: TGTGCCAGCAGTTTGAGTACGAACACCGGGGAGCTGTTTTTT.

Concerning this clonotype itself: At one boundary the junction diverges from the germline segment, which might be a read error. The chain employs TRBV6-1 and TRBJ2-2, with 7 bases fitting TRBD1. Germline V gene lookup returns CDR1 MNHNS and CDR2 SASEGT. CDR3 length: 15 amino acids. For the CDR3, the DNA is TGTGCCAGCAGCCCAGTGGGACAGAACACCGGGGAGCTGTTGTTT. Encoded protein: CASSPVGQNTGELLF.

A few counts support this clonotype. A read error may produce the germline difference seen at one junction end. The chain is built from TRBV5-5 and TRBJ1-2; D is uncertain. The CDR3 is made up of 14 amino acids. Germline loops: CDR1 SGHKS, CDR2 YYEKEE (reference sequence). The CDR3 loop is CASSLTGEDYGYTF. For the CDR3, the DNA is TGCGCCAGCAGCTTGACCGGAGAGGACTATGGCTACACCTTC.

This clonotype has ten or more counts. The rearrangement joins TRBV12-3 or TRBV12-4 to TRBJ1-2; 8 nucleotides align to TRBD1. V trimming: 9 bases; J trimming: 7 bases; junction bases outside the gene matches: 7. CDR3 length: 12 residues. CDR3 nucleotide sequence: TGTGCCAGTCGGGGCAGGGGGCTTGGCTACACCTTC. Residues: CASRGRGLGYTF.

This clonotype was seen a few times. V and J are TRBV14 and TRBJ1-2, with D unclear. Germline CDR1 is SGHDN and CDR2 is FVKESK. The CDR3 runs to 15 residues. V lost 0 bases, J lost 1 base, and 9 bases lay in between. CDR3 DNA: TGTGCCAGCAGCCAAGATGGAGGCGGTAACTATGGCTACACCTTC. Translation gives CASSQDGGGNYGYTF.

This chain uses TRBV19 with TRBJ1-2, with no clear D. Trimming shortened V by 4 bases and J by 4 bases, and 19 bases separated the two germline ends. Germline V gives CDR1 LNHDA, CDR2 SQIVND (reference sequence). The length of the CDR3 is 16 residues. The CDR3 sequence: CASSKGRGQSFYGYTF. The CDR3, as DNA: TGTGCCAGTAGTAAAGGCCGCGGTCAGAGTTTCTATGGCTACACCTTC. Complete variable domain (other parts from reference TRBV19 and TRBJ1-2): DGGITQSPKYLFRKEGQNVTLSCEQNLNHDAMYWYRQDPGQGLRLIYYSQIVNDFQKGDIAEGYSVSREKKESFPLTVTSAQKNPTAFYLCASSKGRGQSFYGYTFGSGTRLTVV.

This clonotype was seen at least ten times. The chain joins TRBV5-6 to TRBJ2-7, with D perhaps TRBD1 (6 bases). The CDR3 covers 14 residues. Germline assignment: CDR1 SGHDT and CDR2 YYEEEE. The V and J ends lost 3 bases and 3 bases respectively, with 13 bases between them. CDR3 sequence (DNA): TGTGCCAGCAGCTCGCCGGGACACTTCTACGAGCAGTACTTC. Its protein product is CASSSPGHFYEQYF.

This sequence joins TRBV29-1 and TRBJ2-3; D assignment may be TRBD1 or TRBD2 (5 bases each). Germline V gene lookup returns CDR1 SQVTM and CDR2 ANQGSEA. Between the trimmed V and J ends, which lost 1 base and 4 bases, there was a span of 12 bases. CDR3 length equals 14 residues. The DNA of the CDR3 is TGCAGCGTTGAAGGGATAGGGACGGCAGATACGCAGTATTTT. It specifies CSVEGIGTADTQYF.

Comments on this clonotype: Lacking the conserved final phenylalanine or tryptophan, this CDR3 likely reflects a read error. The chain couples TRBV7-9 to TRBJ2-7; a possible D gene is TRBD2 (6 bases). In germline, CDR1 is SEHNR, CDR2 FQNEAQ (reference sequence). CDR3 length: 17 amino acids. The V end lost 2 bases, the J end lost 0 bases, and 17 bases lay between the germline ends. The CDR3 nucleotides read TGTGCCAGCAGCTTAAAGGCCGGACTACCGAGCTCCTACGAGCAGTACCTC. As protein: CASSLKAGLPSSYEQYL.

The chain employs TRBV24-1 and TRBJ2-3; 10 bases map to TRBD1. The CDR3 is 16 amino acids. CDR1 KGHDR and CDR2 SFDVKD come from the germline V gene. V lost 4 bases to trimming and J lost 6 bases; unmatched junction nucleotides: 9. Here the CDR3 DNA reads TGTGCCACCAGTGAGGCCGGGACAGGGGCTGAGGATACGCAGTATTTT. This gives the protein CATSEAGTGAEDTQYF.

This clonotype came up a few times. The rearrangement joins TRBV15 to TRBJ2-7, with no clear D. Between the trimmed V and J ends, which lost 0 bases and 2 bases, there was a span of 8 bases. The CDR3 consists of 14 residues. Germline V lookup: CDR1 LNHNV, CDR2 YYDKDF (reference sequence). The CDR3 is CATSRETLTYEQYF. The DNA for the CDR3 is TGTGCCACCAGCAGAGAGACACTGACCTACGAGCAGTACTTC. Full variable domain (missing parts from reference TRBV15 and TRBJ2-7): DAMVIQNPRYQVTQFGKPVTLSCSQTLNHNVMYWYQQKSSQAPKLLFHYYDKDFNNEADTPDNFQSRRPNTSFCFLDIRSPGLGDTAMYLCATSRETLTYEQYFGPGTRLTVT.

The chain joins TRBV15 to TRBJ2-2; D uncertain. Germline-derived CDR1 and CDR2 are LNHNV and YYDKDF (reference sequence). V shed 0 bases and J shed 6 bases, with 8 bases lying between them. The CDR3 length is 14 residues. CDR3 in amino acids: CATSRDRQAGELFF. The DNA for the CDR3 is TGTGCCACCAGCAGAGATCGGCAAGCCGGGGAGCTGTTTTTT.

The rearrangement uses TRBV12-3 or TRBV12-4 and TRBJ1-5; no firm D call. Trimming left V 11 bases short and J 5 bases short, with 22 bases between. There are 15 residues in the CDR3. CDR3 in DNA: TGTGCCGGCACAACCGCCGGATCCCATCATCAGCCCCAGCATTTT. It encodes CAGTTAGSHHQPQHF.

This clonotype was detected only a few times. The chain employs TRBV3-1 and TRBJ1-1, with 9 nucleotides matching TRBD1. Germline CDR1 reads LGHDT; CDR2 reads YNNKEL (reference sequence). The V and J ends lost 4 bases and 4 bases, in that order; junction bases with no gene match: 4. The CDR3 has 14 residues. Written as DNA, the CDR3 is TGTGCCAGCAGCCGCCGGGACAGGGTCACTGAAGCTTTCTTT. This codes for CASSRRDRVTEAFF.

To note about this clonotype: A read error may account for a junction end that differs from germline. The chain carries TRBV12-3 or TRBV12-4 and TRBJ2-5, with D possibly being TRBD1 (5 bases). The CDR3 has 11 residues. The CDR3 region is CASSWTYTYDF. Written as DNA, the CDR3 is TGTGCCAGCAGTTGGACATATACCTACGACTTC.

As concerns this clonotype: A much larger clone is a single base away; this may be a read error. The gene calls are TRBV2 and TRBJ2-7; D is unclear. Germline lookup yields CDR1 SNHLY and CDR2 FYNNEI. The CDR3 has 16 amino acids. The CDR3 bases are TGTGCCAGCAGTGATCCCCTACGACGCACTGGCTACGCGCAGTACTTC. It encodes CASSDPLRRTGYAQYF. Using reference TRBV2 and TRBJ2-7 for the parts outside the CDR3, the full variable domain is EPEVTQTPSHQVTQMGQEVILRCVPISNHLYFYWYRQILGQKVEFLVSFYNNEISEKSEIFDDQFSVERPDGSNFTLKIRSTKLEDSAMYFCASSDPLRRTGYAQYFGPGTRLTVT.

The chain combines TRBV11-1 with TRBJ2-2, with 9 bases identical to TRBD1. Germline V gives CDR1 SGHAT, CDR2 FQDESV (reference sequence). The CDR3 is made up of 15 amino acids. V was clipped by 2 bases and J by 7 bases; unmatched bases: 5. The chain's CDR3 is CASSLRDRVSGELFF. The CDR3 DNA reads TGTGCCAGCAGCTTACGGGACAGGGTTAGCGGGGAGCTGTTTTTT. Full variable domain (rest looked up from reference TRBV11-1 and TRBJ2-2): EAEVAQSPRYKITEKSQAVAFWCDPISGHATLYWYRQILGQGPELLVQFQDESVVDDSQLPKDRFSAERLKGVDSTLKIQPAELGDSAMYLCASSLRDRVSGELFFGEGSRLTVL.

This clonotype was seen ten or more times. V and J are TRBV7-2 and TRBJ1-1; D might be TRBD1 (5 bases). V was cut by 2 bases and J by 11 bases, with 15 bases left in between. Germline assignment: CDR1 SGHTA and CDR2 FQGNSA. The CDR3 extends over 13 amino acids. CDR3 residues: CASSLSREGPAFF. DNA for the CDR3: TGTGCCAGCAGCTTATCCCGGGAGGGACCGGCTTTCTTT.

The CDR3 region has the DNA TGTGCCAGCAGTGAACAGGGTGGCGGCTACGGTGGCTACACCTTC. Encoded protein: CASSEQGGGYGGYTF. The V gene is TRBV2, the J gene TRBJ1-2; a weak D match, TRBD1 (5 bases). V dropped 2 bases and J dropped 7 bases, with 17 bases sitting between them. The germline V gene encodes CDR1 SNHLY and CDR2 FYNNEI. CDR3 length equals 15 residues.